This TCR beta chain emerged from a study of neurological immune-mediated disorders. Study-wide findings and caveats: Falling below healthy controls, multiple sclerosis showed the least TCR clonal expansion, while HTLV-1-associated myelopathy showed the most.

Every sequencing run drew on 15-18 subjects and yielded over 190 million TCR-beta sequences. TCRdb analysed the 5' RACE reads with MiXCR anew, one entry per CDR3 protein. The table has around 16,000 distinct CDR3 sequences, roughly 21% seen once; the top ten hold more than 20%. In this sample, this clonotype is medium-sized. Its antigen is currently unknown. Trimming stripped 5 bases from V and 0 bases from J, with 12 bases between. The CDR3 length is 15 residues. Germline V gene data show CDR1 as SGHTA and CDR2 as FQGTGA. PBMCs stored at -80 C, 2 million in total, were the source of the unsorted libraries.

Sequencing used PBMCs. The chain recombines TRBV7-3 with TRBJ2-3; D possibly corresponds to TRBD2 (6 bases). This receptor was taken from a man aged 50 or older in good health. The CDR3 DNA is TGTGCCAGCAGCGCTTTAGCGGTGAGCACAGATACGCAGTATTTT. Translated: CASSALAVSTDTQYF.